This T cell receptor beta chain was documented in a study of blood T cell repertoires in COVID-19. Study-wide context: PBMCs, B-cell-depleted T cells, or T cells were the source of the cDNA or gDNA that made up the material.

How the authors handled the data: Estimates of nucleated cell counts were drawn from the amplification of reference gene primers. TCRdb's copy holds only in-frame clones and misses some; the assay was immunoSEQ multiplex PCR. The D gene and trimming were derived from the DNA, and the V and J assignments and clone size from that table. Here the sample spans 95,000 to 100,000 clones, under 85% being singletons. V was trimmed by 6 bases and J by 0 bases, leaving 12 bases between them. From germline, CDR1 is SEHNR and CDR2 FQNEAQ (reference sequence). This CDR3 is 15 amino acids long. Sequencing was done on a sample of peripheral blood. The sequence came from a human donor in a cohort sampled during active COVID-19. The V gene is TRBV7-9, the J gene TRBJ1-3; D not resolved. CDR3 region: CASSSHPSSGNTIYF. CDR3 DNA: TGTGCCAGCAGTTCGCACCCGAGCTCTGGAAACACCATATATTTT.